This T cell receptor beta chain was recorded in a study of cytomegalovirus exposure and HLA in healthy donors. As regards this clone: Its specificity is not known.

J lost 5 bases, V lost 4 bases, and 7 bases had no gene match. Per germline, CDR1 MNHEY and CDR2 SVGAGI. The CDR3 runs 15 residues. The study, taken as a whole, reports: In a later analysis, a missense DCLRE1C variant was linked to TCR beta V- and J-gene trimming. Usually a TCR sequence was rare, but some public TCRs were found in many donors. With further analysis later on, most CMV-associated TCR beta chains appeared HLA-restricted. As confirmed in vitro, three CMV-associated chains were specific for CMV antigens.

PCR employed 60 Vbeta and 13 Jbeta primers. The method was immunoSEQ multiplex PCR; TCRdb's version includes in-frame clones alone and lacks a portion of them. The sample contains about 130,000 clones, around 80% of which appear only once. What was sequenced was PBMCs. The clonotype comes from a female donor in good health and CMV-seronegative. The chain links TRBV6-5 to TRBJ2-7, with TRBD2 matching 11 bases. The DNA of the CDR3 is TGTGCCAGCAGTTCATTAGCGGGGGGGCGCGACGAGCAGTACTTC. Its translation: CASSSLAGGRDEQYF.